This T cell receptor beta chain was observed in a study of T cell responses to AZD1222 COVID-19 vaccine. As for this clone: The antigen is undetermined.

Profiled with immunoSEQ multiplex PCR; TCRdb holds only in-frame clones, not every one. The repertoire holds some 140,000 clones, with roughly 90% as singletons. Study-wide findings and caveats: The study sampled repertoires only after the peak T cell response. Baseline seropositivity occurred in only six AZD1222 recipients.

The input for sequencing was peripheral blood, taken on day 0 of AZD1222 vaccination. The origin of this receptor is an adult in good health.

CDR3 loop: CASSLYYEQYF. DNA for the CDR3: TGTGCCAGCAGCTTATACTACGAGCAGTACTTC. This sequence joins TRBV5-5 and TRBJ2-7; D unresolved. CDR3 length equals 11 residues. Looked up from germline, CDR1 is SGHKS and CDR2 is YYEKEE (reference sequence). V was cut by 2 bases and J by 3 bases, with 3 bases left in between.